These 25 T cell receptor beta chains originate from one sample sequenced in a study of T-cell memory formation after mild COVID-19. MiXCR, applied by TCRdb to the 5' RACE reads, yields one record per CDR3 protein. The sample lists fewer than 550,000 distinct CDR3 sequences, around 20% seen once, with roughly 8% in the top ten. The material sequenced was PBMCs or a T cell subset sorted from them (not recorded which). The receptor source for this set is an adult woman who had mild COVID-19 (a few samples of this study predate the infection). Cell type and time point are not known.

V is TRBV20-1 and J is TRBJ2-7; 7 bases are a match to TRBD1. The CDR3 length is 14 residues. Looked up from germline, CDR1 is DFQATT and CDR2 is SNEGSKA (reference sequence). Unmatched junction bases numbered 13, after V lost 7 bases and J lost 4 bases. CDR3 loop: CSDKGAQAVYEQYF. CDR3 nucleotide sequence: TGCAGTGATAAGGGGGCGCAGGCCGTTTACGAGCAGTACTTC.

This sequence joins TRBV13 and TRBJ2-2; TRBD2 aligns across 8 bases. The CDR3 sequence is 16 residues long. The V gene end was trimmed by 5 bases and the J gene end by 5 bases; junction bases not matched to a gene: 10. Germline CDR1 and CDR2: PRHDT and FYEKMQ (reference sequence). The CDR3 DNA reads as TGTGCCAGCAGCCAGACGGGGGGGTCGAGGACCGGGGAGCTGTTTTTT. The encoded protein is CASSQTGGSRTGELFF.

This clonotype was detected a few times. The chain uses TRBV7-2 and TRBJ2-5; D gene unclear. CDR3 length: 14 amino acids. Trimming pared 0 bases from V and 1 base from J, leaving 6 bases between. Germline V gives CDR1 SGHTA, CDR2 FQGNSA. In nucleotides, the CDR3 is TGTGCCAGCAGCTTAGCATACACCCAAGAGACCCAGTACTTC. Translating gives CASSLAYTQETQYF.

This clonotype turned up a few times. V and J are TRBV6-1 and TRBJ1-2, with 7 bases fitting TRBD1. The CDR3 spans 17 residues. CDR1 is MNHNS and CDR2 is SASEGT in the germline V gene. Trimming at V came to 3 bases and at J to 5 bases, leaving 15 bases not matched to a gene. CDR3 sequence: CASSEMTGTVHAYGYTF. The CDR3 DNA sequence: TGTGCCAGCAGTGAGATGACAGGGACAGTTCATGCGTATGGCTACACCTTC.

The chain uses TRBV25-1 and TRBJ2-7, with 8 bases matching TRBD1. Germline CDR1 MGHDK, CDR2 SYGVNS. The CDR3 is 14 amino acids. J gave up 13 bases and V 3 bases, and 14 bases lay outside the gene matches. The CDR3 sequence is CASSDRGRRGRAYF. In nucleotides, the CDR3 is TGTGCCAGCAGTGACAGGGGGCGACGGGGAAGAGCTTACTTC.

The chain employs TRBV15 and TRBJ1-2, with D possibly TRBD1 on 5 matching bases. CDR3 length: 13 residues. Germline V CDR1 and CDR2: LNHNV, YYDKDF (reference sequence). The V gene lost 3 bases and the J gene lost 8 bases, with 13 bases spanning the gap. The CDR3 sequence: CATSSQQVRGYTF. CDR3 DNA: TGTGCCACCAGCAGTCAACAGGTCCGGGGCTACACCTTC.

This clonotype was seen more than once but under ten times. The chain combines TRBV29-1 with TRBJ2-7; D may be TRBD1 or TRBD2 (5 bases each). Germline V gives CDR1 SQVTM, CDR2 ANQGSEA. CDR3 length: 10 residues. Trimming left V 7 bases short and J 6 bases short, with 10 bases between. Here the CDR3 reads CSALGVEQYF. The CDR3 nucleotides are TGCAGCGCCTTGGGGGTCGAGCAGTACTTC.

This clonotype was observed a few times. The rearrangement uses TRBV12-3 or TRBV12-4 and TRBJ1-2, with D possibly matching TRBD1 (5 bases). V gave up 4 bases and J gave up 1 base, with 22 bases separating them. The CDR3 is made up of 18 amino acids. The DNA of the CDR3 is TGTGCCAGCAGTTCCCAATTTACCGGGACCCAATTTAACTATGGCTACACCTTC. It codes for CASSSQFTGTQFNYGYTF.

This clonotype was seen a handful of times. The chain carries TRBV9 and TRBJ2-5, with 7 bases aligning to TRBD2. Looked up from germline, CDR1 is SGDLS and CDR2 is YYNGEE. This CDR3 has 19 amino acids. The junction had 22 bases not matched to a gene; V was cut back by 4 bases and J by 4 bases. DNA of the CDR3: TGTGCCAGCAGCAGGACCCCAAGACTAGCTGTGGCGGGCGGAGAGACCCAGTACTTC. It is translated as CASSRTPRLAVAGGETQYF.

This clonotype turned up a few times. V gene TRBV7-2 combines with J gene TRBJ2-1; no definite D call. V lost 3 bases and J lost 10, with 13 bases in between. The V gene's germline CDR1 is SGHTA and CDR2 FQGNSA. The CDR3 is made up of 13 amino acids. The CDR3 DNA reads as TGTGCCAGCAGCTTGGACCCCGTTCGCGAGCAGTTCTTC. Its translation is CASSLDPVREQFF.

CDR3 DNA: TGTGCCAGCAGCCAGCCCTCCGTGGGTAGTGCGTGGACCTTC. Its translation: CASSQPSVGSAWTF. V and J are TRBV7-9 and TRBJ1-2; no clear D. The CDR3 length is 14 residues. V was shortened by 5 bases and J by 14 bases, with 24 bases between the two germline ends. Germline values: CDR1 SEHNR, CDR2 FQNEAQ (reference sequence).

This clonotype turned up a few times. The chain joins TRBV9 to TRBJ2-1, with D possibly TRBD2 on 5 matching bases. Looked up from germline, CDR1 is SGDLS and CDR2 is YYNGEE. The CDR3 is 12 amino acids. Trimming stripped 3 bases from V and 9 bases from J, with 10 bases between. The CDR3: CASSALGSEQFF. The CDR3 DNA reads TGTGCCAGCAGCGCCTTAGGGAGTGAGCAGTTCTTC.

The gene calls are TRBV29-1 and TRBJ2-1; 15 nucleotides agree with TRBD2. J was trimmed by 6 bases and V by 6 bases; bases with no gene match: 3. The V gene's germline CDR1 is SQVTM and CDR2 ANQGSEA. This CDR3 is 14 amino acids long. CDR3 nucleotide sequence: TGCAGCGTCCGGACTAGCGGGGGGGCCAATGAGCAGTTCTTC. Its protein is CSVRTSGGANEQFF.

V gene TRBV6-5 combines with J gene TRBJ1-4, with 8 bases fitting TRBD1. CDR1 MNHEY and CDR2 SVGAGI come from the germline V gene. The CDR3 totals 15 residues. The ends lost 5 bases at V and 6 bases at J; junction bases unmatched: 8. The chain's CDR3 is CASSKDRGRDEKLFF. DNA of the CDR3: TGTGCCAGCAGTAAAGACAGGGGACGAGATGAAAAACTGTTTTTT.

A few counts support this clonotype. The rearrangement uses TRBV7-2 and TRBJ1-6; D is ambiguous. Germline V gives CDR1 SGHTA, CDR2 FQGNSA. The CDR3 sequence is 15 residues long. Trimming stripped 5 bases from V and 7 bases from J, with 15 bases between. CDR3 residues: CASSPPTGSNSPLHF. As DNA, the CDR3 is TGTGCCAGCAGCCCCCCGACCGGGAGCAATTCACCCCTCCACTTT.

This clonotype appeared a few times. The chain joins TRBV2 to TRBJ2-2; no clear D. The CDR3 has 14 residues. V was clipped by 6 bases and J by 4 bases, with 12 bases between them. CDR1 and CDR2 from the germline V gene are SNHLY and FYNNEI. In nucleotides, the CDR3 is TGTGCCAGCAGCTCCGGGTCGAGCACCGGGGAGCTGTTTTTT. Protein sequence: CASSSGSSTGELFF.

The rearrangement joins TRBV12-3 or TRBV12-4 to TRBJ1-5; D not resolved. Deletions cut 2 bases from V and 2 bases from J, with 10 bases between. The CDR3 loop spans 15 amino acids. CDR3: CASSLMASGNQPQHF. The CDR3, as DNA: TGTGCCAGCAGTTTAATGGCAAGCGGCAATCAGCCCCAGCATTTT.

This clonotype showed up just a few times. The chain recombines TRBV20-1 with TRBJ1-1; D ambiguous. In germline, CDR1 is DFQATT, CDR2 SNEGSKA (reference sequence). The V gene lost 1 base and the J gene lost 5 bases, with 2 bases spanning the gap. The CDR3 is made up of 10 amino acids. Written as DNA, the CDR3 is TGCAGTGCTAGAGGTACTGAAGCTTTCTTT. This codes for CSARGTEAFF.

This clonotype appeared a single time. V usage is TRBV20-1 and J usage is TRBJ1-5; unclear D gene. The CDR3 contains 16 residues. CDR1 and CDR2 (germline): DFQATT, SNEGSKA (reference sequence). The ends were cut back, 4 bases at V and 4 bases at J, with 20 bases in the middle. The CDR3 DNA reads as TGCAGTGCTATCTCTAGTCGCTCTAGTTGGAATCAGCCCCAGCATTTT. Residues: CSAISSRSSWNQPQHF.

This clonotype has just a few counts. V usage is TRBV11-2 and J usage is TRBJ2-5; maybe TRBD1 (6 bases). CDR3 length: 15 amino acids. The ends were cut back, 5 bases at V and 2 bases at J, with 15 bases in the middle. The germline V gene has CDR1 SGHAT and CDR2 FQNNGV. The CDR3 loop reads CASSRTGSSQETQYF. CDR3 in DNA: TGTGCCAGCAGCCGCACAGGGAGTTCTCAAGAGACCCAGTACTTC.

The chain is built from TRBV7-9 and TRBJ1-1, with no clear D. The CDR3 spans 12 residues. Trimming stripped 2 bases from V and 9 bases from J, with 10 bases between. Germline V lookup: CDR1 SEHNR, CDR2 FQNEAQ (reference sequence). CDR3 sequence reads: CASSLLERKAFF. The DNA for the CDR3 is TGTGCCAGCAGCTTACTGGAGCGTAAAGCTTTCTTT.

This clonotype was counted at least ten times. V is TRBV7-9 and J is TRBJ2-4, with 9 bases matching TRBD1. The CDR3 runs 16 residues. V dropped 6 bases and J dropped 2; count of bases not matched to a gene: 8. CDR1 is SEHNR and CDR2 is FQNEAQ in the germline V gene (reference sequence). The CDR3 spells CASSLPGTGTKNIQYF. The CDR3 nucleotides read TGTGCCAGCAGTTTACCCGGGACAGGGACCAAAAACATTCAGTACTTC.

CDR3 loop: CASRPGHQNTEAFF. The CDR3 DNA follows: TGCGCCAGCAGACCGGGACACCAGAACACTGAAGCTTTCTTT. The V call is TRBV23-1, the J call TRBJ1-1; a possible D gene is TRBD1 (6 bases). TRBV23-1 belongs to the ORF category, with a function that is uncertain. V lost 6 bases and J 1 base, leaving 12 bases between the germline ends. CDR3 length: 14 residues.

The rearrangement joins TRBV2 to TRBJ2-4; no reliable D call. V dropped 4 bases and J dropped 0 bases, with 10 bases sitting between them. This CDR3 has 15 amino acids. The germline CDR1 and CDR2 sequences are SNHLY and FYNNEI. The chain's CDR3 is CASSAESLAKNIQYF. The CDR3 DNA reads TGTGCCAGCAGTGCTGAATCGCTAGCCAAAAACATTCAGTACTTC.

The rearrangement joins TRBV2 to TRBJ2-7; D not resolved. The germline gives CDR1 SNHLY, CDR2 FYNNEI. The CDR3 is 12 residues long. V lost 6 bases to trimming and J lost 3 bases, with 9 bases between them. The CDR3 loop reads CASRMTVYEQYF. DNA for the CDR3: TGTGCCAGCAGGATGACGGTCTACGAGCAGTACTTC. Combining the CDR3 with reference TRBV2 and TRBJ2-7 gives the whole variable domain EPEVTQTPSHQVTQMGQEVILRCVPISNHLYFYWYRQILGQKVEFLVSFYNNEISEKSEIFDDQFSVERPDGSNFTLKIRSTKLEDSAMYFCASRMTVYEQYFGPGTRLTVT.